This TCR beta chain is drawn from a study of identical twins. One entry per CDR3 protein, called by TCRdb with MiXCR from the 5' RACE reads. Among some 570,000 distinct CDR3 sequences listed, under 25% were seen once. J gave up 5 bases and V 8 bases, and 10 bases lay outside the gene matches. There are 14 residues in the CDR3. Germline V gene sequence: CDR1 MDHEN, CDR2 SYDVKM. This sample was also put to use in a study of yellow fever vaccine responses in identical twins.

This TCR came from a young woman in good health. This chain links TRBV28 with TRBJ2-5; 8 bases align to TRBD2. The sequencing input was CD4+ T cells sorted from blood. The CDR3 reads CASGSSGGRETQYF. The CDR3 DNA follows: TGTGCCAGCGGTTCAAGCGGGGGAAGGGAGACCCAGTACTTC.